This TCR beta chain originates from a study of metastatic and nonmetastatic thyroid tumors. No patient had received any treatment before thyroid surgery. This clone is medium-sized within its sample. TCRdb used MiXCR to call clones anew from the PCR reads. The sample comprises about 32,000 clones, around a fifth of which are singletons, and approximately 8.1% rests with the top ten. V lost 1 base to trimming and J lost 5 bases, with 8 bases between them. The CDR3 has 13 residues. From germline, CDR1 is MNHNS and CDR2 SASEGT. Sequences were obtained from blood. This TCR came from a female donor with papillary thyroid cancer or a benign thyroid nodule (not recorded which). Some clones in this sample may be carry-over from other donors' samples. The V gene is TRBV6-1, the J gene TRBJ2-5, with TRBD2 as a possible D gene (5 bases). The CDR3 reads CASSEGEWETQYF. CDR3 bases: TGTGCCAGCAGTGAAGGGGAGTGGGAGACCCAGTACTTC.